Following are 19 T cell receptor beta chains from one sample sequenced in a study of T cells expressing NK-cell markers. Reanalyzing the 5' RACE reads, TCRdb keeps one entry per CDR3 protein, without DNA. This repertoire includes about 260,000 distinct CDR3 sequences. The sequencing sample was made of blood T cells: a sorted CD56 or NKG2C T cell subset, CD4+ or CD8+ T cells, or bulk PBMC T cells (not recorded which). The receptors come from a woman aged 18-70 years in good health.

This chain joins TRBV10-1 and TRBJ1-1; TCRdb outputs TRBD1, but without DNA this stays unchecked. This CDR3 region has 15 residues. The V gene's germline CDR1 is WNHNN and CDR2 SYGVQD (reference sequence). CDR3 protein: CASSDTGTANTEAFF.

The gene calls are TRBV12-3 or TRBV12-4 and TRBJ2-7; there is no DNA to check the TCRdb D call of TRBD2. There are 15 residues in the CDR3. The CDR3 protein is CASSLPSGSSYEQYF.

The chain couples TRBV20-1 to TRBJ2-1; TCRdb's D gene call, TRBD1, goes unchecked for lack of DNA. Germline V gene data show CDR1 as DFQATT and CDR2 as SNEGSKA (reference sequence). The CDR3 has 11 residues. CDR3 protein: CSAGGINERFF.

The J gene is TRBJ1-4, the V gene TRBV6-5. The CDR3 sequence is 12 residues long. Germline assignment: CDR1 MNHEY and CDR2 SVGAGI. The CDR3 spells CASSYQHGKLFF.

The rearrangement links TRBV10-3 to TRBJ2-5; the TRBD1 assignment by TCRdb is unverifiable without DNA. The CDR3 contains 13 residues. The germline gives CDR1 ENHRY, CDR2 SYGVKD. This CDR3 reads CAISQAGKETQYF.

The chain links TRBV20-1 to TRBJ2-7; the D call from TCRdb, TRBD2, cannot be confirmed without DNA. Germline V gene lookup returns CDR1 DFQATT and CDR2 SNEGSKA (reference sequence). CDR3 length equals 14 residues. The CDR3 loop is CSAPTSGGAYEQYF.

V is TRBV29-1 and J is TRBJ2-1; the TCRdb call, TRBD2, lacks DNA for checking. Germline CDR1 reads SQVTM; CDR2 reads ANQGSEA. The CDR3 runs 14 residues. CDR3 residues: CSVELTGGYNEQFF.

The CDR3 region is CASSQDWLYEQYF. The V gene is TRBV14, the J gene TRBJ2-7. The CDR3 length is 13 residues. Per germline, CDR1 SGHDN and CDR2 FVKESK.

The chain combines TRBV12-3 or TRBV12-4 with TRBJ2-3. The CDR3 is 13 amino acids. The CDR3 loop reads CASSLHHSDTQYF.

This chain uses TRBV12-3 or TRBV12-4 with TRBJ1-5. The CDR3 is 18 amino acids. Here the CDR3 reads CASSPPGPTLGSNQPQHF.

The gene calls are TRBV20-1 and TRBJ2-5; TCRdb gives TRBD1 as the D gene, but with no DNA this cannot be confirmed. The germline V gene has CDR1 DFQATT and CDR2 SNEGSKA (reference sequence). The CDR3 totals 13 residues. CDR3 residues: CSARSGKGETQYF.

The chain is built from TRBV5-6 and TRBJ1-1. Germline V gene lookup returns CDR1 SGHDT and CDR2 YYEEEE. This CDR3 region has 17 residues. The CDR3 loop reads CASSFPQGSRKNTEAFF.

This chain connects TRBV6-2 or TRBV6-3 to TRBJ2-7; TCRdb names TRBD2, which stays unverified in the absence of DNA. Per germline, CDR1 MNHEY and CDR2 SVGEGT. The CDR3 length is 16 residues. This CDR3 is CASSYSPAGELYEQYF.

J is TRBJ2-3 and V is TRBV4-3; TCRdb reports TRBD1, a call that lacks DNA to check it against. CDR1 LGHNA and CDR2 YSLEER come from the germline V gene. The CDR3 extends over 16 amino acids. CDR3 sequence: CASSHGGGRWTDTQYF.

The genes are TRBV9 and TRBJ2-7. This CDR3 is 15 amino acids long. Germline V gene lookup returns CDR1 SGDLS and CDR2 YYNGEE. The CDR3 region is CASSVERHAVGEQYF.

CDR3 loop: CASSGGGRGAFF. The chain joins TRBV25-1 to TRBJ1-1. Germline V lookup: CDR1 MGHDK, CDR2 SYGVNS. The CDR3 is 12 residues long. Based on the CDR3 plus reference TRBV25-1 and TRBJ1-1, the full variable domain is EADIYQTPRYLVIGTGKKITLECSQTMGHDKMYWYQQDPGMELHLIHYSYGVNSTEKGDLSSESTVSRIRTEHFPLTLESARPSHTSQYLCASSGGGRGAFFGQGTRLTVV.

This chain joins TRBV20-1 and TRBJ1-4; TCRdb's assignment of TRBD1 cannot be checked, as there is no DNA. Germline V gene sequence: CDR1 DFQATT, CDR2 SNEGSKA (reference sequence). The CDR3 runs 12 residues. The CDR3 loop reads CSASAGDEKLFF.

Here the CDR3 reads CASRKVNTDTQYF. The V and J genes are TRBV19 and TRBJ2-3. Germline CDR1 reads LNHDA; CDR2 reads SQIVND (reference sequence). The CDR3 extends over 13 amino acids.

The V gene is TRBV29-1, the J gene TRBJ2-7; TCRdb picks TRBD1, but there is no DNA to check that call. Germline CDR1 is SQVTM and CDR2 is ANQGSEA. There are 14 residues in the CDR3. CDR3 amino acids: CSAATGTGGYEQYF.